This T cell receptor (beta chain) was obtained from a study of blood T cell repertoires in COVID-19. Study as a whole: Whether acute or convalescent, the COVID-19 samples came from the United States, Italy and Spain. T cells, B-cell-depleted T cells, or PBMCs supplied cDNA or gDNA.

Authors' analysis steps: Amplification with reference gene primers provided the estimates of nucleated cell counts. Measured with immunoSEQ multiplex PCR; TCRdb has only the in-frame clones, and not every one. The DNA was the basis for D and trimming; V, J and clone size are from that table. The table shows roughly 250,000 clones, with less than 85% occurring only once. Germline V gene data show CDR1 as GTSNPN and CDR2 as SVGIG (reference sequence). Trimming took 3 bases from V and 4 from J, leaving 4 bases between them. This CDR3 is built from 11 residues. This sequence originates from a woman older than 75 with active or convalescent COVID-19. The chain recombines TRBV30 with TRBJ2-1; D is uncertain. Sequencing was carried out using peripheral blood. CDR3 sequence: CAWRQYNEQFF. For the CDR3, the DNA is TGTGCCTGGAGACAGTACAATGAGCAGTTCTTC.